This is a list of T cell receptor gamma chains from one sample in a study of gamma-delta T cells after stem cell transplantation. TCRdb applied CATT to the RT-PCR reads for clone calling. This table holds approximately 1,500 gamma-chain clones, 18% found once. Specimen: gamma-delta T cells. The receptors here all came from a human donor. It is not recorded whose cells these are; they may come from a transplant donor. CDR3s include the opening cysteine and the closing phenylalanine or tryptophan. The order of the fields is V gene, clone size, J gene, CDR3 DNA, CDR3 protein. Size is omitted from some rows. Given values are once, few, many or a class for expanded clones.

V: TRGV9; size: few; J: TRGJP2; DNA: TGTGCCTGGAGGACTAGTGATTGGATCAAGACGTTT; CDR3: CAWRTSDWIKTF
V: TRGV9; size: .; J: TRGJ1/TRGJ2; DNA: TGTGCCTTGTGGGAGCGGTACTATAAGAAACTCTTC; CDR3: CALWERYYKKLF
V: TRGV3; size: few; J: TRGJ1/TRGJ2; DNA: TGTGCCACCTGGGACACTGATAAGAAACTCTTT; CDR3: CATWDTDKKLF
V: TRGV8; size: large; J: TRGJ1/TRGJ2; DNA: TGTGCCACCTGGGCGAGCGGTTATTATAAGAAACTCTTT; CDR3: CATWASGYYKKLF
V: TRGV4; size: few; J: TRGJ1/TRGJ2; DNA: TGTGCCACCTGGGATCGGAATTATAAGAAACTCTTT; CDR3: CATWDRNYKKLF
V: TRGV4; size: few; J: TRGJ1/TRGJ2; DNA: TGTGCCACCTGGGATGGGGGGAAGAAACTCTTT; CDR3: CATWDGGKKLF
V: TRGV2; size: few; J: TRGJ1/TRGJ2; DNA: TGTGCCACCTGGGACGGGCAACATTATAAGAAACTCTTT; CDR3: CATWDGQHYKKLF
V: TRGV4; size: medium-sized; J: TRGJ1/TRGJ2; DNA: TGTGCCACCTGGGATGAAAGGCGTGGGAAACTCTTT; CDR3: CATWDERRGKLF
V: TRGV3; size: large; J: TRGJ1/TRGJ2; DNA: TGTGCCACCTGGGACAGGCTCATTTATTATAAGAAACTCTTT; CDR3: CATWDRLIYYKKLF
V: TRGV4; size: .; J: TRGJ1/TRGJ2; DNA: TGTGCCACCTGGGATGGGCGTGATTATTATAAGAAACTCTTT; CDR3: CATWDGRDYYKKLF
V: TRGV4; size: .; J: TRGJ1/TRGJ2; DNA: TGTGCCACCTGGTTTGATTCGAATCATTATAAGAAACTCTTT; CDR3: CATWFDSNHYKKLF
V: TRGV5; size: few; J: TRGJ1/TRGJ2; DNA: TGTGCCACCTGGGACAGTCCCTCGAGGAAACTCTTT; CDR3: CATWDSPSRKLF
V: TRGV5; size: large; J: TRGJ1/TRGJ2; DNA: TGTGCCACCTGGGACCCTCGGGGGGGGTATTATAAGAAACTCTTT; CDR3: CATWDPRGGYYKKLF
V: TRGV3; size: large; J: TRGJP2; DNA: TGTGCCACCTGGGACACCAGTGATTGGATCAAGACGTTT; CDR3: CATWDTSDWIKTF
V: TRGV9; size: medium-sized; J: TRGJP; DNA: TGTGCCTTGTGGGTGTCCCCGGGGTTGGGCAAAAAAATCAAGGTATTT; CDR3: CALWVSPGLGKKIKVF
V: TRGV4; size: medium-sized; J: TRGJ1/TRGJ2; DNA: TGTGCCACCTGGGATGGGCCCTATAAGAAACTCTTT; CDR3: CATWDGPYKKLF
V: TRGV5; size: few; J: TRGJP2; DNA: TGTGCCACCTGGGACACCTATGATTGGATCAAGACGTTT; CDR3: CATWDTYDWIKTF
V: TRGV2; size: medium-sized; J: TRGJP2; DNA: TGTGCCACCTGGGACGCATTTAGTGATTGGATCAAGACGTTT; CDR3: CATWDAFSDWIKTF
V: TRGV3; size: medium-sized; J: TRGJ1/TRGJ2; DNA: TGTGCCACCTGGGACAGGCTTTGGGGCGGAAAGAAACTCTTT; CDR3: CATWDRLWGGKKLF
V: TRGV9; size: .; J: TRGJ1/TRGJ2; DNA: TGTGCCTTGTGGGAGGCCCCCTCTTATTATAAGAAACTCTTT; CDR3: CALWEAPSYYKKLF